This TCR beta chain was recovered during a study of blood T cell repertoires in COVID-19. CDR1 is ENHRY, CDR2 SYGVKD, per germline. The CDR3 runs 16 residues. Germline trimming cut 0 bases from V and 5 bases from J; bases unmatched to any gene: 3. The assay was immunoSEQ multiplex PCR, and TCRdb's table has in-frame clones only and misses some. Among roughly 100,000 clones, approximately 84% were seen once, and the ten largest hold 6.2%. This receptor was taken from a human donor in a cohort sampled during active COVID-19. The V call is TRBV10-3, the J call TRBJ1-6, with 8 bases matching TRBD1. What was sequenced was peripheral blood. CDR3 sequence reads: CAISESRRGHNSPLHF. The CDR3, as DNA: TGTGCCATCAGTGAGTCTCGCAGGGGGCATAATTCACCCCTCCACTTT.